This T cell receptor (beta chain) stems from a study of blood T cell repertoires in COVID-19. Whole-study context: From T cells, B-cell-depleted T cells, or PBMCs came the material, which was cDNA or gDNA.

This CDR3 contains 17 residues. Deletions cut 5 bases from V and 1 base from J, with 20 bases between. Germline-derived CDR1 and CDR2 are SGHTA and FQGTGA. In the authors' methods: Amplifying reference gene primers gave estimates of nucleated cell counts. TCRdb's copy holds only in-frame clones and misses some; the assay was immunoSEQ multiplex PCR. The V and J calls and clone size are taken from that table; D and trimming were inferred from the DNA. Of 60,000 to 85,000 clones in the sample, more than 90% were seen once. This receptor was obtained from a man aged 50-60 years with acute or convalescent COVID-19. The rearrangement joins TRBV7-3 to TRBJ1-1; D possibly corresponds to TRBD1 (6 bases). Specimen: peripheral blood. In nucleotides, the CDR3 is TGTGCCAGCAGCCACCGGGACATGTTCATCCCGAACACTGAAGCTTTCTTT. Protein: CASSHRDMFIPNTEAFF. Using reference TRBV7-3 and TRBJ1-1 for the parts outside the CDR3, the full variable domain is GAGVSQTPSNKVTEKGKYVELRCDPISGHTALYWYRQSLGQGPEFLIYFQGTGAADDSGLPNDRFFAVRPEGSVSTLKIQRTERGDSAVYLCASSHRDMFIPNTEAFFGQGTRLTVV.